Detailed here is one T cell receptor beta chain. Its antigen is undetermined. Time point reported: week 47, end of study. Every single dose of the vaccine, 300 ug of mutant IDH1 20-mer peptide, came with topical imiquimod. Sequencing was performed with immunoSEQ multiplex PCR; in TCRdb, only in-frame clones are kept and a portion is missing. The sample shows over 50,000 clones, over 60% of them seen only once. This entry comes from a study of a mutant IDH1 vaccine in newly diagnosed glioma. For the study at large: Beginning 4-6 weeks after radiotherapy alone, or with temozolomide cycles, vaccination took place. Patients got radiotherapy, temozolomide, or both beforehand, and most got both. In the visit schedule, V12 fell in week 35, while V13 fell in week 47. Findings and caveats of the study: Researchers report vaccine-induced immune responses in about 93% of patients.

V shed 5 bases and J 9 bases; nucleotides not matched to a gene: 13. CDR3 length: 15 residues. CDR1 MGHDK and CDR2 SYGVNS come from the germline V gene. The rearrangement joins TRBV25-1 to TRBJ2-7; 10 nucleotides match TRBD1. This clonotype was obtained from a woman aged 40 to 50 with glioma. Some clones in this sample may be carry-over from other donors' samples. Here the sequenced sample was PBMCs, taken from a glioma patient whose treatment included an IDH1 peptide vaccine. CDR3 protein: CASSRGDRGTTGQYF. CDR3 DNA: TGTGCCAGCAGTCGCGGGGACAGGGGTACTACGGGGCAGTACTTC.